A single sample is the source of the 5 T cell receptor beta chains below, sequenced in a study of blood T cell repertoires in COVID-19. TCRdb's copy holds only in-frame clones and misses some; the assay was immunoSEQ multiplex PCR. Among around 190,000 clones listed, 84% were seen once. The sequencing input was PBMCs or T cells enriched from blood (not recorded which). The receptors originated from a woman aged 25 to 45 who had recovered from COVID-19.

This clone was seen just once. This chain uses TRBV4-2 with TRBJ2-3; 10 bases line up with TRBD2. V trimming: 1 base; J trimming: 12 bases; junction bases outside the gene matches: 7. The CDR3 contains 14 residues. CDR1 is LGHNA and CDR2 is YNFKEQ in the germline V gene. The CDR3 DNA reads as TGTGCCAGCAGCCAAGTCACTAGCGGGACCGATCAGTATTTT. It specifies CASSQVTSGTDQYF.

The sample holds a few counts of this clone. The chain joins TRBV7-8 to TRBJ1-1; 8 bases align to TRBD1. V lost 2 bases to trimming and J lost 1 base; unmatched junction nucleotides: 3. Per the germline V gene, CDR1 is SGHVS and CDR2 is FQNEAQ. This CDR3 contains 15 residues. Here the CDR3 reads CASSLSTGGNTEAFF. In DNA, the CDR3 is TGTGCCAGCAGCTTATCTACAGGGGGGAACACTGAAGCTTTCTTT.

This clone was counted between two and nine times. This chain uses TRBV19 with TRBJ1-1; perhaps TRBD1 as D (5 bases). The germline CDR1 and CDR2 sequences are LNHDA and SQIVND (reference sequence). The CDR3 runs 13 residues. Trimming left V 3 bases short and J 7 bases short, with 12 bases between. CDR3 coding DNA: TGTGCCAGTAGTATCGTGGGGGGTCTTGAAGCTTTCTTT. Translating gives CASSIVGGLEAFF.

The chain has TRBV28 and TRBJ2-5; D remains ambiguous. The CDR3 has 15 amino acids. V was pared by 5 bases and J by 5 bases, with 18 bases between. CDR1 is MDHEN and CDR2 is SYDVKM in the germline V gene. The CDR3, as DNA: TGTGCCAGCAGTGCCCAATACGCAGAGAGGGAGACCCAGTACTTC. Amino acid sequence: CASSAQYAERETQYF.

The rearrangement links TRBV29-1 to TRBJ2-1; the match to TRBD2 covers 7 bases. This CDR3 is 14 amino acids long. Germline trimming cut 5 bases from V and 4 bases from J; bases unmatched to any gene: 8. Germline assignment: CDR1 SQVTM and CDR2 ANQGSEA. CDR3 residues: CSVLGGSSYNEQFF. As DNA, the CDR3 is TGCAGCGTTTTAGGCGGGAGTAGTTACAATGAGCAGTTCTTC.